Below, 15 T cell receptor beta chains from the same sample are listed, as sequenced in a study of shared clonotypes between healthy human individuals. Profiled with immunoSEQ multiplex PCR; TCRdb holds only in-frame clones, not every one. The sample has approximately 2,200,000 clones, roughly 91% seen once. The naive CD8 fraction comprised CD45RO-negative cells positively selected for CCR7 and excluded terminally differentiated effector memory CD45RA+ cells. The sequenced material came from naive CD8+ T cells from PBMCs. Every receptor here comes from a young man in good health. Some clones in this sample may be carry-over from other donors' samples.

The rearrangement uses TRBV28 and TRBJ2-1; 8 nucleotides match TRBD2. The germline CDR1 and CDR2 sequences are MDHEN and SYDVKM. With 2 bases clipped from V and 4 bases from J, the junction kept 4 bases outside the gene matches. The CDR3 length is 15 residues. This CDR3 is CASSLAGGRYNEQFF. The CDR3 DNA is TGTGCCAGCAGTTTAGCGGGAGGAAGGTACAATGAGCAGTTCTTC.

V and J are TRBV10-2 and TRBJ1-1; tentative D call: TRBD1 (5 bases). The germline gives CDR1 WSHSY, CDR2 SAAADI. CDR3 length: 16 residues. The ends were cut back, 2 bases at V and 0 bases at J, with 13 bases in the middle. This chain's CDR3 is CASSEPATDMNTEAFF. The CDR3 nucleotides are TGCGCCAGCAGTGAGCCCGCGACAGACATGAACACTGAAGCTTTCTTT.

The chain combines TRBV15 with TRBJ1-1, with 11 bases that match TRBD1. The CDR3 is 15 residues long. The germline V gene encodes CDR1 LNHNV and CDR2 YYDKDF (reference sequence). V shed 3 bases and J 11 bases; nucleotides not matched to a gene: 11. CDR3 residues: CATSSWTGGGLDAFF. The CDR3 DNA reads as TGTGCCACCAGCAGCTGGACAGGGGGCGGCCTGGATGCTTTCTTT. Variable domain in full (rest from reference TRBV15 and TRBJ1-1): DAMVIQNPRYQVTQFGKPVTLSCSQTLNHNVMYWYQQKSSQAPKLLFHYYDKDFNNEADTPDNFQSRRPNTSFCFLDIRSPGLGDTAMYLCATSSWTGGGLDAFFGQGTRLTVV.

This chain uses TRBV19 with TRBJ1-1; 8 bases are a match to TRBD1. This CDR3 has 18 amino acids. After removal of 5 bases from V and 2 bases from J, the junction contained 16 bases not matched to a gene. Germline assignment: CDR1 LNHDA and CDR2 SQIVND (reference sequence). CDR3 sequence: CASSFAPRDRSLNTEAFF. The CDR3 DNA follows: TGTGCCAGTAGTTTCGCCCCCCGGGACAGGTCCCTTAACACTGAAGCTTTCTTT.

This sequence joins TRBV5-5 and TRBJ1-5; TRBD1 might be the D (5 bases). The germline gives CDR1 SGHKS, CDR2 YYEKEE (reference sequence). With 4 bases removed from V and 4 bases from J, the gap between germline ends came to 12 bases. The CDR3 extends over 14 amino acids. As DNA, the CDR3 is TGTGCCAGCAGCCCCCGACAGACAAATCAGCCCCAGCATTTT. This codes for CASSPRQTNQPQHF.

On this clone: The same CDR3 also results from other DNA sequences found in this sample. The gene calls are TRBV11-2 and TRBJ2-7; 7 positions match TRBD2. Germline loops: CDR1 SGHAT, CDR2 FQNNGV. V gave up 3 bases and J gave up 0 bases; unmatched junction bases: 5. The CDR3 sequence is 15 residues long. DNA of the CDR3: TGTGCCAGCAGCTTGGGGCTAGCGGCCTCCTACGAGCAGTACTTC. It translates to CASSLGLAASYEQYF.

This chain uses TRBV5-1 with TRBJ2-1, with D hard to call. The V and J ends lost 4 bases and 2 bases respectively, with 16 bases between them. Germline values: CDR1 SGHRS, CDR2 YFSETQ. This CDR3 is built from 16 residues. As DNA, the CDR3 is TGCGCCAGCAGCAAAAAAACAGAGACCCCCTACAATGAGCAGTTCTTC. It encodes CASSKKTETPYNEQFF.

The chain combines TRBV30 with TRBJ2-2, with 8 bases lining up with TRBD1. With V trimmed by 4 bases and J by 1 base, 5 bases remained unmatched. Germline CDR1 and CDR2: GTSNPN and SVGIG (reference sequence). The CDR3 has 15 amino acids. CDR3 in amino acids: CAWTHGQGNTGELFF. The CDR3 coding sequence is TGTGCCTGGACCCATGGACAGGGGAACACCGGGGAGCTGTTTTTT. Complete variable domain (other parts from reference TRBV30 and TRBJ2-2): SQTIHQWPATLVQPVGSPLSLECTVEGTSNPNLYWYRQAAGRGLQLLFYSVGIGQISSEVPQNLSASRPQDRQFILSSKKLLLSDSGFYLCAWTHGQGNTGELFFGEGSRLTVL.

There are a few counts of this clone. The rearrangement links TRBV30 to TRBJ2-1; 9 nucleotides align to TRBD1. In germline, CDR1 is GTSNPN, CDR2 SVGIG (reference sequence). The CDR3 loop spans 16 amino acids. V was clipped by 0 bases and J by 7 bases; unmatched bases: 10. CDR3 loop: CAWSVPGQGRGNEQFF. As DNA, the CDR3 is TGTGCCTGGAGTGTACCGGGACAGGGAAGAGGGAATGAGCAGTTCTTC.

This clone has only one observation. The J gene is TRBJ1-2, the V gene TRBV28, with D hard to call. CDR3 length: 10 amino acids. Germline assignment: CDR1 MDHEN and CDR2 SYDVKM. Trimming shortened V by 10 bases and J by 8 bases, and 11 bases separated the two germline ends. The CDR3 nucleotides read TGTGCCACTGAGGCCGGGGGCTACACCTTC. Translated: CATEAGGYTF.

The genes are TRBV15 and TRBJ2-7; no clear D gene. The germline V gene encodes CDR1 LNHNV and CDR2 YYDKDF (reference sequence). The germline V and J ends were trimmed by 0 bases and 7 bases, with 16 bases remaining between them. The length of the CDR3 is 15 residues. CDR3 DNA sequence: TGTGCCACCAGCAGAGATAGGAGTCAGGCTTGGGAGCAGTACTTC. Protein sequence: CATSRDRSQAWEQYF.

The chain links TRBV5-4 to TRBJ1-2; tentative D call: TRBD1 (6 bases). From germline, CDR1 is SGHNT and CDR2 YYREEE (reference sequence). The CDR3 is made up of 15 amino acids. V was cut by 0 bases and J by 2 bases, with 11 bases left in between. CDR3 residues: CASSLVRGGNYGYTF. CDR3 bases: TGTGCCAGCAGCTTGGTTAGGGGGGGAAACTATGGCTACACCTTC.

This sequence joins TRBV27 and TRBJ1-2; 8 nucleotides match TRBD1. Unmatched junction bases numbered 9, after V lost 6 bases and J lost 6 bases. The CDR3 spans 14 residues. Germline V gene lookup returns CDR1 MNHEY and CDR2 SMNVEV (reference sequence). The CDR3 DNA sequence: TGTGCCAGCAGGCCGTACCAGGGGGCCGATGGCTACACCTTC. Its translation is CASRPYQGADGYTF.

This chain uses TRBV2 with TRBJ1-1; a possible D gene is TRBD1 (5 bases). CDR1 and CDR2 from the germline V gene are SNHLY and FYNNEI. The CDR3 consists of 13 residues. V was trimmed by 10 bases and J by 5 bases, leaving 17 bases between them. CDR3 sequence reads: CATNGGGLTEAFF. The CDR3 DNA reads TGTGCCACCAATGGGGGGGGTTTGACTGAAGCTTTCTTT.

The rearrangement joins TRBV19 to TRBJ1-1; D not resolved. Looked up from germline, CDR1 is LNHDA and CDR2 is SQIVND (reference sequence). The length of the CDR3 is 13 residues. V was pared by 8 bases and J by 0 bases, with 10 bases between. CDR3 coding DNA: TGTGCCAGTTCGCCCGAAGTGAACACTGAAGCTTTCTTT. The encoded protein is CASSPEVNTEAFF.